These 5 T cell receptor beta chains originate from one sample sequenced in a study of cytomegalovirus exposure and HLA in healthy donors. Researchers ran the PCR with 60 Vbeta and 13 Jbeta primers. Clones were sequenced by immunoSEQ multiplex PCR, and TCRdb holds only the in-frame ones, with some missing. The sample holds fewer than 300,000 clones, more than 80% seen once. Sequencing used PBMCs. These receptors were collected from a man aged 35 to 55 in good health and CMV-seropositive.

This chain uses TRBV19 with TRBJ1-1; 7 nucleotides align to TRBD1. CDR3 length: 14 amino acids. Germline-derived CDR1 and CDR2 are LNHDA and SQIVND (reference sequence). With 4 bases clipped from V and 3 bases from J, the junction kept 5 bases outside the gene matches. CDR3 coding DNA: TGTGCCAGTAGTAGACAGGGAGTAGACACTGAAGCTTTCTTT. Amino acids: CASSRQGVDTEAFF.

The chain uses TRBV28 and TRBJ2-7; 7 bases are shared with TRBD1. The V segment lost 6 bases and the J segment 4 bases; nucleotides outside the gene matches: 15. CDR1 and CDR2 (germline): MDHEN, SYDVKM. The CDR3 is 16 residues long. The DNA for the CDR3 is TGTGCCAGCAGGACACCCTCCCCCGAGACAGGGTACGAGCAGTACTTC. Protein: CASRTPSPETGYEQYF. Filled out from reference TRBV28 and TRBJ2-7, the complete variable domain reads DVKVTQSSRYLVKRTGEKVFLECVQDMDHENMFWYRQDPGLGLRLIYFSYDVKMKEKGDIPEGYSVSREKKERFSLILESASTNQTSMYLCASRTPSPETGYEQYFGPGTRLTVT.

This sequence joins TRBV10-2 and TRBJ2-7; 10 bases line up with TRBD2. The CDR3 runs 15 residues. Per the germline V gene, CDR1 is WSHSY and CDR2 is SAAADI. The trim removed 3 bases at V and 0 bases at J, leaving 2 bases unmatched. As DNA, the CDR3 is TGCGCCAGCAGTGAACCTAGCGGGAGCTCCTACGAGCAGTACTTC. This translates into CASSEPSGSSYEQYF.

The chain combines TRBV13 with TRBJ2-7, with TRBD1 matching 10 bases. V was clipped by 5 bases and J by 4 bases; unmatched bases: 11. This CDR3 is 16 amino acids long. Germline loops: CDR1 PRHDT, CDR2 FYEKMQ (reference sequence). The CDR3: CASSGTGVNFVYEQYF. The CDR3 nucleotides are TGTGCCAGCAGCGGGACAGGGGTCAATTTTGTGTACGAGCAGTACTTC. Complete variable domain (other parts from reference TRBV13 and TRBJ2-7): AAGVIQSPRHLIKEKRETATLKCYPIPRHDTVYWYQQGPGQDPQFLISFYEKMQSDKGSIPDRFSAQQFSDYHSELNMSSLELGDSALYFCASSGTGVNFVYEQYFGPGTRLTVT.

V and J are TRBV27 and TRBJ2-7, with D hard to call. The CDR3 sequence is 15 residues long. V lost 5 bases and J lost 0, with 14 bases in between. Germline CDR1 MNHEY, CDR2 SMNVEV (reference sequence). In DNA form, the CDR3 reads TGTGCCAGCAGTCCGCTGACTCGGAGCTCCTACGAGCAGTACTTC. Translation gives CASSPLTRSSYEQYF.